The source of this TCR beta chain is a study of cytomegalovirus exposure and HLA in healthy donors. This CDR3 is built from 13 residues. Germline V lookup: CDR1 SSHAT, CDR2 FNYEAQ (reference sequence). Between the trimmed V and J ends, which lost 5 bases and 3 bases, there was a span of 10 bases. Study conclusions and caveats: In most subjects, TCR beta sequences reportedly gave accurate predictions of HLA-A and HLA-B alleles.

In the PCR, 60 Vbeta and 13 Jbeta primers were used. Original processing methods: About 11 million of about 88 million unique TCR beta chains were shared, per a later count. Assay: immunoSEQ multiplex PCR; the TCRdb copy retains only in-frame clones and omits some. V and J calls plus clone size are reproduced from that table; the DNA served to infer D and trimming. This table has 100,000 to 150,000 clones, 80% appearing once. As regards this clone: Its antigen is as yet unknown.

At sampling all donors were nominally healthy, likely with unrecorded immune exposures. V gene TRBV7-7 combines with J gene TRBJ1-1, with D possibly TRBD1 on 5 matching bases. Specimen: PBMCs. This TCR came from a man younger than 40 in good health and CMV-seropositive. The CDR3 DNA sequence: TGTGCCAGCAGCACAGGCCTCGACACTGAAGCTTTCTTT. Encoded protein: CASSTGLDTEAFF.